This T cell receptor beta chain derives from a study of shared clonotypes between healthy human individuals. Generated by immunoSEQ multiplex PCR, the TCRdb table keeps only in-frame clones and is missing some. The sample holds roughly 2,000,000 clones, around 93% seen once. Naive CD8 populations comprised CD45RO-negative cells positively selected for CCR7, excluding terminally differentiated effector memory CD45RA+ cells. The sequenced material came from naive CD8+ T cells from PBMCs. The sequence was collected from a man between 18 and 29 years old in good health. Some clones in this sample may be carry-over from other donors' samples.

This CDR3 is CATSRRREGGEQFF. The CDR3 nucleotides are TGTGCCACCAGCAGGAGGCGGGAAGGGGGTGAGCAGTTCTTC. The chain carries TRBV15 and TRBJ2-1; D tentatively fits TRBD1 or TRBD2 (6 bases each). The CDR3 contains 14 residues. Germline V gene sequence: CDR1 LNHNV, CDR2 YYDKDF (reference sequence). Trimming removed 3 bases at V and 9 bases at J, with 15 bases between.